This entry describes one T cell receptor (beta chain). These data come from a study of blood T cell repertoires in COVID-19. Trimming removed 7 bases from V and 6 bases from J, with 12 bases in between. From germline, CDR1 is MNHEY and CDR2 SVGAGI. The CDR3 is made up of 12 amino acids. The assay was immunoSEQ multiplex PCR, and TCRdb's table has in-frame clones only and misses some. This sample has 350,000 or so clones, with approximately 89% found just once. The sequenced material came from peripheral blood. V gene TRBV6-5 combines with J gene TRBJ1-1; D unresolved. The TCR was taken from a woman in her twenties or thirties with COVID-19, enrolled during active disease. CDR3 DNA: TGTGCCAGCACTCCTATCGGTCCTGAAGCTTTCTTT. This sequence encodes CASTPIGPEAFF.